The 28 T cell receptor beta chains given below trace back to one sample, sequenced in a study of beta chain features in type 1 diabetes (dated 2018 in TCRdb). Receptor amplification or capture employed the immunoSEQ multiplex PCR assay. The entire isolated RNA was reverse transcribed using the High Capacity cDNA Reverse Transcription Kit, and thus expressed TCRB transcripts were sequenced. Here the immuneACCESS table is served through TCRdb, limited to in-frame sequences with V and J called. Missing clones are a known gap in these copies; in checked studies unresolved V genes cover under half, and the rest lacks a known reason. Within this sample are around 300,000 clones, with about 7.8% of them counted one time only. The biggest ten clones account for approximately 0.99% of the sample. Sequencing was carried out using central memory CD4+ T cells from blood. The receptor source for this set is a woman younger than 35 in good health.

This clone came up a few times. V gene TRBV28 combines with J gene TRBJ2-3; 10 nucleotides match TRBD2. The CDR3 contains 17 residues. Unmatched junction bases numbered 15, after V lost 4 bases and J lost 8 bases. Germline CDR1 reads MDHEN; CDR2 reads SYDVKM. The CDR3 is CASSSIRLAGAGVTQYF. The CDR3 DNA reads as TGTGCCAGCAGTTCTATACGGCTAGCGGGGGCCGGAGTTACGCAGTATTTT.

In nucleotides, the CDR3 is TGTGCCAGCATGGCTGGGACATCGATTTTCAACACTGAAGCTTTCTTT. Its protein product is CASMAGTSIFNTEAFF. The chain combines TRBV28 with TRBJ1-1; D possibly corresponds to TRBD1 (6 bases). Trimming shortened V by 7 bases and J by 2 bases, and 20 bases separated the two germline ends. Germline V gene data show CDR1 as MDHEN and CDR2 as SYDVKM. This CDR3 region has 16 residues.

CDR3 loop: CASTDREYPSPLHF. CDR3 DNA: TGTGCCAGCACGGACAGGGAATATCCTTCACCCCTCCACTTT. V and J are TRBV2 and TRBJ1-6; 8 bases are a match to TRBD1. The CDR3 is 14 amino acids. The V gene's germline CDR1 is SNHLY and CDR2 FYNNEI. V lost 7 bases, J lost 9 bases, and 8 bases stayed unmatched.

There are many counts of this clone. CDR3 DNA sequence: TGCGCCAGCAGCCAAAATTCCTTAAAAGTCGGCGGCAAAACCTACGAGCAGTACGTC. The encoded protein is CASSQNSLKVGGKTYEQYV. The V call is TRBV4-1, the J call TRBJ2-7, with no clear D. V was pared by 2 bases and J by 2 bases, with 25 bases between. The germline CDR1 and CDR2 sequences are MGHRA and YSYEKL. This CDR3 region has 19 residues.

This clone was detected only a few times. The chain uses TRBV5-5 and TRBJ1-5, with D hard to call. The CDR3 runs to 13 residues. V was pared by 1 base and J by 4 bases, with 6 bases between. The germline V gene encodes CDR1 SGHKS and CDR2 YYEKEE (reference sequence). CDR3 protein: CASSLIRNQPQHF. For the CDR3, the DNA is TGTGCCAGCAGCTTGATTAGAAATCAGCCCCAGCATTTT.

V and J are TRBV9 and TRBJ1-1; no clear D gene. The V end lost 0 bases, the J end lost 3 bases, and 6 bases lay between the germline ends. The CDR3 runs 13 residues. Per the germline V gene, CDR1 is SGDLS and CDR2 is YYNGEE. The CDR3 loop is CASSVGDYTEAFF. The CDR3 DNA sequence: TGTGCCAGCAGCGTAGGGGATTACACTGAAGCTTTCTTT.

This sequence joins TRBV5-4 and TRBJ2-3; D uncertain. The germline V gene has CDR1 SGHNT and CDR2 YYREEE (reference sequence). The germline V and J ends were trimmed by 2 bases and 0 bases, with 10 bases remaining between them. The CDR3 is 15 amino acids. CDR3 in DNA: TGTGCCAGCAGCTTCAAACTCTCTAGCACAGATACGCAGTATTTT. Its translation is CASSFKLSSTDTQYF.

This clone was seen a handful of times. This chain links TRBV5-1 with TRBJ1-5; 7 bases agree with TRBD1. J was trimmed by 4 bases and V by 0 bases; bases with no gene match: 4. The CDR3 is 15 amino acids. The germline gives CDR1 SGHRS, CDR2 YFSETQ. The CDR3 protein is CASSLAAGGNQPQHF. Here the CDR3 DNA reads TGCGCCAGCAGCTTGGCCGCAGGGGGGAATCAGCCCCAGCATTTT.

V and J are TRBV5-1 and TRBJ1-1, with no clear D. Germline V gene data show CDR1 as SGHRS and CDR2 as YFSETQ. V was shortened by 0 bases and J by 5 bases, with 11 bases between the two germline ends. The CDR3 covers 14 residues. The CDR3 DNA is TGCGCCAGCAGCTTGGATGGTGTGGGGACTGAAGCTTTCTTT. Its translation: CASSLDGVGTEAFF.

This clone has more than one count but fewer than ten. CDR3 residues: CALRGGHSNYGYTF. In DNA form, the CDR3 reads TGTGCCTTAAGAGGGGGCCATTCTAACTATGGCTACACCTTC. This chain connects TRBV7-6 to TRBJ1-2, with 7 bases that match TRBD1. V was pared by 11 bases and J by 0 bases, with 9 bases of the junction left unmatched. Germline-derived CDR1 and CDR2 are SGHVS and FNYEAQ. The CDR3 length is 14 residues.

There are many counts of this clone. This chain joins TRBV7-3 and TRBJ2-3; 7 bases line up with TRBD1. This CDR3 has 12 amino acids. J was trimmed by 9 bases and V by 4 bases; bases with no gene match: 4. CDR1 and CDR2 from the germline V gene are SGHTA and FQGTGA. The CDR3 DNA follows: TGTGCCAGCAGCTCGGACAGGTCAACGCAGTATTTT. As protein: CASSSDRSTQYF. Looking up the rest from reference TRBV7-3 and TRBJ2-3 gives the full variable domain: GAGVSQTPSNKVTEKGKYVELRCDPISGHTALYWYRQSLGQGPEFLIYFQGTGAADDSGLPNDRFFAVRPEGSVSTLKIQRTERGDSAVYLCASSSDRSTQYFGPGTRLTVL.

In DNA form, the CDR3 reads TGTGCCAGTAGTCGAGAGACTTTAAACACTGAAGCTTTCTTT. This encodes CASSRETLNTEAFF. The rearrangement joins TRBV19 to TRBJ1-1; the D is unclear. Between the trimmed V and J ends, which lost 5 bases and 2 bases, there was a span of 12 bases. The germline gives CDR1 LNHDA, CDR2 SQIVND (reference sequence). This CDR3 contains 14 residues.

This clone was counted many times. The CDR3, as DNA: TGTGCCACCAGCAGAGATCCCCAGGGGATGCGGCCCCAGCATTTT. As protein: CATSRDPQGMRPQHF. This sequence joins TRBV15 and TRBJ1-5, with D perhaps TRBD1 (6 bases). CDR3 length: 15 amino acids. The germline gives CDR1 LNHNV, CDR2 YYDKDF (reference sequence). V lost 0 bases and J 9 bases, leaving 15 bases between the germline ends.

A few counts support this clone. The gene calls are TRBV12-5 and TRBJ2-6; weak D call: TRBD2 (5 bases). Trimming stripped 5 bases from V and 0 bases from J, with 17 bases between. Germline lookup yields CDR1 LGHNT and CDR2 FRNRAP. The CDR3 consists of 18 residues. The CDR3 reads CASGPSPGVLSGANVLTF. DNA of the CDR3: TGTGCTAGTGGTCCCAGTCCCGGGGTCCTCTCTGGGGCCAACGTCCTGACTTTC.

This chain joins TRBV7-3 and TRBJ2-2; tentative D call: TRBD2 (5 bases). The V gene's germline CDR1 is SGHTA and CDR2 FQGTGA. This CDR3 is 13 amino acids long. Trimming removed 5 bases from V and 6 bases from J, with 10 bases in between. The CDR3 DNA reads as TGTGCCAGCAGCCAAACTAGTGCCGGGGAGCTGTTTTTT. Its protein is CASSQTSAGELFF.

This clone has only a few counts. The J gene is TRBJ2-7, the V gene TRBV7-2; D not resolved. Germline V lookup: CDR1 SGHTA, CDR2 FQGNSA. The CDR3 has 15 amino acids. V lost 3 bases and J 2 bases, leaving 14 bases between the germline ends. CDR3 sequence reads: CASSFSPVKTYEQYF. The CDR3 coding sequence is TGTGCCAGCAGCTTTTCTCCAGTTAAGACCTACGAGCAGTACTTC.

This clone has a handful of counts. The genes are TRBV6-5 and TRBJ2-7; TRBD2 aligns across 14 bases. Germline lookup yields CDR1 MNHEY and CDR2 SVGAGI. The CDR3 runs 14 residues. V trimming: 5 bases; J trimming: 12 bases; junction bases outside the gene matches: 9. CDR3 sequence reads: CASSGTSGRLVRYF. In DNA form, the CDR3 reads TGTGCCAGCAGTGGGACTAGCGGGAGACTAGTAAGGTACTTC.

This clone showed up many times. The chain joins TRBV5-1 to TRBJ2-1; the match to TRBD1 covers 7 bases. The V gene's germline CDR1 is SGHRS and CDR2 YFSETQ. There are 15 residues in the CDR3. With V trimmed by 3 bases and J by 3 bases, 6 bases remained unmatched. The CDR3 DNA reads as TGCGCCAGCAGCTCCTCCGGGACAGACTACAATGAGCAGTTCTTC. Translation gives CASSSSGTDYNEQFF.

This clone was recorded a few times. The chain joins TRBV2 to TRBJ1-5, with D possibly matching TRBD1 (5 bases). CDR1 and CDR2 (germline): SNHLY, FYNNEI. The CDR3 extends over 18 amino acids. V was clipped by 5 bases and J by 0 bases, with 20 bases between them. This chain's CDR3 is CASSPRQTPDYSNQPQHF. For the CDR3, the DNA is TGTGCCAGCAGTCCCCGACAGACCCCAGATTATAGCAATCAGCCCCAGCATTTT.

The rearrangement links TRBV7-9 to TRBJ1-2; no reliable D call. Deletions cut 4 bases from V and 9 bases from J, with 9 bases between. Germline loops: CDR1 SEHNR, CDR2 FQNEAQ (reference sequence). There are 11 residues in the CDR3. Written as DNA, the CDR3 is TGTGCCAGCAGCTCCTACGAGAGCTACACCTTC. Its protein product is CASSSYESYTF. The whole variable domain, remainder taken from reference TRBV7-9 and TRBJ1-2, is DTGVSQNPRHKITKRGQNVTFRCDPISEHNRLYWYRQTLGQGPEFLTYFQNEAQLEKSRLLSDRFSAERPKGSFSTLEIQRTEQGDSAMYLCASSSYESYTFGSGTRLTVV.

V gene TRBV7-3 combines with J gene TRBJ2-1, with D unclear. Between the trimmed V and J ends, which lost 5 bases and 4 bases, there was a span of 9 bases. This CDR3 is built from 13 residues. The germline gives CDR1 SGHTA, CDR2 FQGTGA. CDR3 residues: CASSQAPYNEQFF. CDR3 in DNA: TGTGCCAGCAGCCAAGCGCCGTACAATGAGCAGTTCTTC.

This clone was seen more than once but under ten times. Here the CDR3 DNA reads TGCGCCAGCAGCCAAGTAGAAGGGAGCGAGAGCACTGAAGCTTTCTTT. Translating gives CASSQVEGSESTEAFF. The rearrangement joins TRBV4-3 to TRBJ1-1; no clear D. The CDR3 contains 16 residues. V lost 1 base and J lost 4, with 16 bases in between. Per the germline V gene, CDR1 is LGHNA and CDR2 is YSLEER.

This chain connects TRBV4-3 to TRBJ1-5; D is ambiguous. This CDR3 contains 10 residues. The germline V gene encodes CDR1 LGHNA and CDR2 YSLEER. Written as DNA, the CDR3 is TGCGCTAAACTGCCACAGCCCCAGCATTTT. The encoded protein is CAKLPQPQHF.

This chain uses TRBV19 with TRBJ1-4; 9 nucleotides line up with TRBD1. V shed 7 bases and J 8 bases; nucleotides not matched to a gene: 14. Germline V lookup: CDR1 LNHDA, CDR2 SQIVND (reference sequence). CDR3 size: 16 residues. In DNA form, the CDR3 reads TGTGCCAGTACCCCACCTTACAGGGGGCTCCGGGAAAAACTGTTTTTT. Translating it yields CASTPPYRGLREKLFF.

The chain has TRBV15 and TRBJ1-2; 9 bases align to TRBD1. CDR1 LNHNV and CDR2 YYDKDF come from the germline V gene (reference sequence). The CDR3 consists of 14 residues. Germline trimming cut 7 bases from V and 4 bases from J; bases unmatched to any gene: 7. As DNA, the CDR3 is TGTGCCACCACCGGGACAGGGAAACGCTATGGCTACACCTTC. It translates to CATTGTGKRYGYTF.

V usage is TRBV18 and J usage is TRBJ2-5; D ambiguous. Germline V gene lookup returns CDR1 KGHSH and CDR2 LQKENI. V was pared by 1 base and J by 2 bases, with 8 bases between. This CDR3 contains 14 residues. The CDR3 DNA reads TGTGCCAGCTCACCACGCTCGGCGCAAGAGACCCAGTACTTC. Its protein is CASSPRSAQETQYF.

This clone was counted between two and nine times. This chain's CDR3 is CASSSRTSGGDTQYF. In nucleotides, the CDR3 is TGCGCCAGCAGCTCGCGGACTAGCGGTGGAGATACGCAGTATTTT. The rearrangement joins TRBV5-1 to TRBJ2-3, with 10 bases matching TRBD2. The CDR3 runs to 15 residues. V trimming: 3 bases; J trimming: 5 bases; junction bases outside the gene matches: 6. Per germline, CDR1 SGHRS and CDR2 YFSETQ.

This rearrangement joins TRBV2 to TRBJ1-1; 11 bases align to TRBD1. From germline, CDR1 is SNHLY and CDR2 FYNNEI. V trimming: 6 bases; J trimming: 0 bases; junction bases outside the gene matches: 9. This CDR3 is built from 17 residues. This chain's CDR3 is CASRRGQGVDMNTEAFF. Written as DNA, the CDR3 is TGTGCCAGCAGGCGGGGACAGGGGGTGGATATGAACACTGAAGCTTTCTTT.